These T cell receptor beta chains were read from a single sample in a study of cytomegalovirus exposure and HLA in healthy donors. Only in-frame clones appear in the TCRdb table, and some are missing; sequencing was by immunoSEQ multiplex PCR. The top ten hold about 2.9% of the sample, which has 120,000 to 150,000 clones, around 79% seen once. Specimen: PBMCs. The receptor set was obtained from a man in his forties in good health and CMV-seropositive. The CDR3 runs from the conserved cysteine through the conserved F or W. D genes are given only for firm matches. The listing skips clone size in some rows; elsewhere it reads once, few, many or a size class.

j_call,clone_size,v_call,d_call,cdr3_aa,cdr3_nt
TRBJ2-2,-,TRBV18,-,CASSPGGIGELFF,TGTGCCAGCTCACCAGGAGGGATCGGGGAGCTGTTTTTT
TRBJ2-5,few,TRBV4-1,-,CASSKPQASETQYF,TGCGCCAGCAGCAAACCACAGGCCTCGGAGACCCAGTACTTC
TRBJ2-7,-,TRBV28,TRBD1,CASSSGGADRGYEQYF,TGTGCCAGCAGTTCAGGGGGCGCGGACAGGGGCTACGAGCAGTACTTC
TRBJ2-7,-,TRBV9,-,CASSVDGDTGHYEQYF,TGTGCCAGCAGCGTAGATGGGGACACAGGGCACTACGAGCAGTACTTC
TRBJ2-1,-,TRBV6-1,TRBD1,CASTIGQASYNEQFF,TGTGCCAGCACTATAGGACAGGCCTCCTACAATGAGCAGTTCTTC
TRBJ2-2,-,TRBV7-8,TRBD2,CASSLSGDANTGELFF,TGTGCCAGCAGCCTAAGCGGGGACGCGAACACCGGGGAGCTGTTTTTT
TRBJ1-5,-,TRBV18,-,CASSPAAGVNQPQHF,TGTGCCAGCTCACCAGCCGCGGGAGTCAATCAGCCCCAGCATTTT
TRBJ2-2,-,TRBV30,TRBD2,CAWSVRLAGAGELFF,TGTGCCTGGAGTGTCCGGCTAGCGGGAGCTGGGGAGCTGTTTTTT
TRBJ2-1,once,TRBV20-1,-,CSAPNNEQFF,TGCAGTGCCCCCAACAATGAGCAGTTCTTC
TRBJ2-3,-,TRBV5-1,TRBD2,CASSPRTSPSTDTQYF,TGCGCCAGCAGCCCCCGGACTAGTCCAAGCACAGATACGCAGTATTTT
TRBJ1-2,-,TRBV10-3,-,CAISESGSGGAYGYTF,TGTGCCATCAGTGAGTCGGGTTCGGGGGGGGCCTATGGCTACACCTTC
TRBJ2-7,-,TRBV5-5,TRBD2,CASSLGGSLSYEQYF,TGTGCCAGCAGCTTGGGCGGGAGCCTCTCCTACGAGCAGTACTTC
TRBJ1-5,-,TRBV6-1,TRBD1,CASSGTTGVHQPQHF,TGTGCCAGCAGTGGAACGACAGGGGTGCATCAGCCCCAGCATTTT
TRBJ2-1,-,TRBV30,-,CAWSVRGYEQFF,TGTGCCTGGAGTGTACGGGGGTATGAGCAGTTCTTC
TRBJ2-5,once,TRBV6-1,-,CASSEDRGKNTQYF,TGTGCCAGCAGTGAAGACCGGGGAAAGAATACCCAGTACTTC
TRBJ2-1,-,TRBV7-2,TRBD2,CASSPYGRESYNEQFF,TGTGCCAGCAGCCCCTATGGGCGGGAGTCCTACAATGAGCAGTTCTTC
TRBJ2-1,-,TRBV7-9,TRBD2,CASSLSSGRVDEQFF,TGTGCCAGCAGCCTCTCTAGCGGGAGAGTGGATGAGCAGTTCTTC
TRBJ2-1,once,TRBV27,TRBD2,CASSSGLANEQFF,TGTGCCAGCAGTTCGGGACTAGCCAATGAGCAGTTCTTC
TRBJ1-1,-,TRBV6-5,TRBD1,CASSQRDRRNTEAFF,TGTGCCAGCAGTCAACGGGACAGGCGGAACACTGAAGCTTTCTTT
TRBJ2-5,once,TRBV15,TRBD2,CATSRDTGGGETQYF,TGTGCCACCAGCAGAGATACGGGAGGCGGGGAGACCCAGTACTTC
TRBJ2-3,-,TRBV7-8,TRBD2,CASSLLSNRRTSVTIRYF,TGTGCCAGCAGCTTATTAAGTAACAGGCGGACTAGCGTCACGATACGGTATTTT
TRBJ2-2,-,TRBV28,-,CACMGAATGTGELFF,TGTGCCTGTATGGGGGCAGCCACCGGCACCGGGGAGCTGTTTTTT
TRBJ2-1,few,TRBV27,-,CASTFGGDYNEQFF,TGTGCCAGCACCTTCGGGGGAGATTACAATGAGCAGTTCTTC
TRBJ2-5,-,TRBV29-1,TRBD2,CSVETWGGETQYF,TGCAGCGTTGAAACCTGGGGGGGGGAGACCCAGTACTTC
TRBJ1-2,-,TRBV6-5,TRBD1,CASSTDRVRGYTF,TGTGCCAGCAGCACAGACAGGGTACGTGGCTACACCTTC
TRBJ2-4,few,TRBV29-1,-,CSVEGGGGSLAKNIQYF,TGCAGCGTTGAAGGGGGAGGGGGTTCCCTAGCCAAAAACATTCAGTACTTC
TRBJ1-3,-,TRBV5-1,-,CASSFDPAAGNTIYF,TGCGCCAGCAGCTTTGACCCGGCGGCTGGAAACACCATATATTTT
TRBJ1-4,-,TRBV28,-,CASIEKVPGVGEKLFF,TGTGCCAGCATCGAAAAGGTCCCAGGGGTCGGGGAAAAACTGTTTTTT
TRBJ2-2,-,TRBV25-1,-,CASSESFGSPSNTGELFF,TGTGCCAGCAGTGAATCCTTCGGGAGCCCGTCGAACACCGGGGAGCTGTTTTTT
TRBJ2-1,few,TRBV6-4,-,CASSDSSGSYNEQFF,TGTGCCAGCAGTGACTCTAGCGGCTCCTACAATGAGCAGTTCTTC
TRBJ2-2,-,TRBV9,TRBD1,CASSPLRGQGVTGELFF,TGTGCCAGCAGCCCCCTAAGGGGACAGGGGGTGACCGGGGAGCTGTTTTTT
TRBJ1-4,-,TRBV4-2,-,CASSQDRRVEKLFF,TGTGCCAGCAGCCAAGATAGGAGGGTTGAAAAACTGTTTTTT
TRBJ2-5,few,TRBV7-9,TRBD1,CASSTNRGETQYF,TGTGCCAGCAGCACAAACAGGGGGGAGACCCAGTACTTC
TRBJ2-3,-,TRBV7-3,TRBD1,CASSSGQLNTDTQYF,TGTGCCAGCAGCTCGGGACAGCTCAACACAGATACGCAGTATTTT
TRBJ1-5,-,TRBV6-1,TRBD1,CASSEPQQTGSNQPQHF,TGTGCCAGCAGTGAACCCCAACAGACAGGGAGTAATCAGCCCCAGCATTTT
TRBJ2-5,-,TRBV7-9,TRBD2,CSSSLELADIETQYF,TGTTCCAGCAGCTTAGAACTAGCGGATATAGAGACCCAGTACTTC
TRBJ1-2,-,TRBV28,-,CASSLIRGSNYGYTF,TGTGCCAGCAGTTTAATCCGGGGGAGCAACTATGGCTACACCTTC
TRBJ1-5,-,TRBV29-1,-,CSALLVGGEDQPQHF,TGCAGCGCCCTACTTGTTGGGGGCGAAGATCAGCCCCAGCATTTT
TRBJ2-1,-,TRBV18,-,CASSPSTAYNEQFF,TGTGCCAGCTCACCAAGTACAGCTTACAATGAGCAGTTCTTC
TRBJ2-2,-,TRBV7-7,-,CASSLGGGRGDTGELFF,TGTGCCAGCAGCTTAGGCGGTGGCAGGGGGGACACCGGGGAGCTGTTTTTT
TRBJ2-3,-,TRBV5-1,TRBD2,CASSLVGAGERDTQYF,TGCGCCAGCAGCTTGGTCGGGGCGGGAGAACGAGATACGCAGTATTTT
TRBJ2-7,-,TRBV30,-,CAWSSDGPYEQYF,TGTGCCTGGAGTTCGGATGGGCCCTACGAGCAGTACTTC
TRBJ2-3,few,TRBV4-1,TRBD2,CASRKNPSGSTDTQYF,TGCGCCAGCAGAAAAAACCCTAGCGGTAGCACAGATACGCAGTATTTT
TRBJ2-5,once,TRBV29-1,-,CSVGRGGQETQYF,TGCAGCGTTGGGCGAGGCGGCCAAGAGACCCAGTACTTC
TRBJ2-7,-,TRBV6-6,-,CASSSPGQGGYEQYF,TGTGCCAGCAGTTCCCCGGGGCAGGGAGGCTACGAGCAGTACTTC
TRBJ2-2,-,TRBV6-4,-,CASSLLGTGELFF,TGTGCCAGCAGTCTACTAGGGACCGGGGAGCTGTTTTTT
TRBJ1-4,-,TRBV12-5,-,CASGFGQSHEKLFF,TGTGCTAGTGGTTTTGGTCAGTCGCATGAAAAACTGTTTTTT
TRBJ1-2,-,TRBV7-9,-,CASSFSETNYGYTF,TGTGCCAGCAGCTTTAGCGAAACTAACTATGGCTACACCTTC
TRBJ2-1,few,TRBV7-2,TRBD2,CASSRGGLAVNYNEQFF,TGTGCCAGCAGCCGAGGGGGACTAGCGGTAAACTACAATGAGCAGTTCTTC
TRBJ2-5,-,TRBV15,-,CATSRGTRQETQYF,TGTGCCACCAGCAGAGGAACTAGGCAAGAGACCCAGTACTTC
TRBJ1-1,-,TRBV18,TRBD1,CASSPPGQDYPTEAFF,TGTGCCAGCTCACCACCCGGACAGGACTATCCCACTGAAGCTTTCTTT
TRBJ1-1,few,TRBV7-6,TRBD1,CASSGTGPEAFF,TGTGCCAGCAGCGGGACAGGGCCTGAAGCTTTCTTT
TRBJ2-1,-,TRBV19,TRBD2,CASSILGGLAGGNEQFF,TGTGCCAGTAGTATCCTAGGGGGACTAGCGGGAGGCAATGAGCAGTTCTTC
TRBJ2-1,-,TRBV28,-,CASSLWELVDEQFF,TGTGCCAGCAGTTTATGGGAGTTGGTCGATGAGCAGTTCTTC